This T cell receptor beta chain was obtained from a study of T cells after yellow fever vaccination (dated by TCRdb to the late 2010s). With respect to the entire study: Libraries from fractions with low cell numbers were prepared with the SMART-Seq v4 Ultra Low Input RNA kit. Bulk TCR alpha and beta repertoires were sequenced longitudinally to track T-cell clones before and after primary and booster YFV17D yellow fever vaccination. Blood samples were taken at several timepoints before and after primary and secondary immunization, and bulk PBMC replicates and cell subsets were isolated. Two healthy male donors, one aged 18 to 30 and one aged 30 to 40 years, were included in the cohort. On the study overall, not on this receptor specifically: Because abundant contaminating clonotypes from the bulk population could be contained in FACS-sorted repertoires, computational filtering was required. Only two donors were included in the study, so the extent to which the findings can be generalized is limited. The secondary T-cell response was weaker than the primary response but faster, peaking on day 5 instead of day 15. A small fraction of clonotypes appeared in both the CD4 and CD8 compartments, likely as a result of convergent recombination. After the booster, most of the clones that had expanded following primary vaccination were detected again (roughly 97% of CD4 and 80% to 90% of CD8), which suggests that memory was broadly maintained.

This clonotype was observed a few times. The target of this receptor is not known. Base qualities were left out, and no much larger clone turns up one base away. Reads for this sample came from an Illumina NovaSeq 6000. TCR cDNA was synthesized by 5'RACE template switching, through which a universal primer site and unique molecular identifiers were introduced. Priming of cDNA synthesis was performed from both the TCR alpha and TCR beta constant segments. Library amplification involved two PCR steps, and the second step added sample barcodes and sequencing adapters. Sequencing of the libraries was done on either Illumina HiSeq 2500 (2x100 bp) or NovaSeq (2x150 bp). Per the original workflow: MIGEC was used to demultiplex reads and collapse the reads into UMI consensus sequences, and MiXCR was used for V(D)J alignment. Using edgeR on replicate PBMC samples, clonotypes were called vaccine-responding if FDR was below 0.01 and the log2 fold change was above 5 up to day 15. Bulk clonotypes were assigned CD4 or CD8 identity according to which sequenced CD4 or CD8 repertoire held them at higher abundance. The public reads were quality trimmed at Q25 with fastp and then assembled into clones with MiXCR by TCRdb, keeping productive beta chains. Every entry covers one CDR3 protein and lists the most common genes and DNA from its rows. TCRdb, not the authors, supplied the V and J calls. This sample is represented by 100,000 to 150,000 distinct CDR3 sequences; around 15% of them were singletons. The ten largest clones capture roughly two fifths of the sample.

The intended sense of this specimen's treatment or condition label: live attenuated yellow fever vaccine strain. PBMCs were isolated from peripheral blood using a standard Ficoll-Paque protocol. Dynabeads CD4 and CD8 positive selection kits were used to isolate CD4 and CD8 T-cell fractions. RNA was extracted with TriZol from bulk PBMCs, CD4 and CD8 fractions, and dextramer-positive and dextramer-negative fractions. Counted from cysteine to phenylalanine, this CDR3 has 13 amino acids. Of the read, only the CDR3 DNA is kept; its 39 bases are in frame from base 1. Trimming at the junction amounts to 3 bases on V and 6 bases on J, and the germline ends lie 12 bases apart. The germline V gene provides CDR1 SGHDT and CDR2 YYEEEE.

The sequence was collected from a man between 18 and 35 years old who received the YFV17D yellow fever vaccine. Sequenced material: CD8+ T cells sorted from PBMCs, taken 5 days after the yellow fever booster vaccination. The chain uses TRBV5-6 and TRBJ1-2; the D gene cannot be resolved reliably. The CDR3 corresponds to CASSWRVVDGYTF. In nucleotides, the sequence is TGTGCCAGCAGCTGGAGGGTGGTCGATGGCTACACCTTC. With the portions outside the CDR3 filled from the reference TRBV5-6 and TRBJ1-2 genes, the complete variable region becomes DAGVTQSPTHLIKTRGQQVTLRCSPKSGHDTVSWYQQALGQGPQFIFQYYEEEERQRGNFPDRFSGHQFPNYSSELNVNALLLGDSALYLCASSWRVVDGYTFGSGTRLTVV.